Following are 22 T cell receptor beta chains from one sample sequenced in a study of T-cell reconstitution after alpha-beta-depleted transplantation in children. This sample's TCRbeta library carried unique molecular identifier barcodes. Via MiXCR, TCRdb re-called the PCR reads, giving one row per CDR3 protein. The sample consists of some 490,000 distinct CDR3 sequences, around 13% of them appearing once. The material was PBMCs from the stem cell graft donor, obtained from the stem cell graft. The receptors come from a human donor who donated a stem cell graft to a child with combined immunodeficiency.

The table lists this clonotype with a few counts. The rearrangement joins TRBV5-1 to TRBJ2-5, with 11 nucleotides matching TRBD1. Germline values: CDR1 SGHRS, CDR2 YFSETQ. The CDR3 sequence is 15 residues long. After removal of 6 bases from V and 5 bases from J, the junction contained 9 bases not matched to a gene. The CDR3 loop reads CASTLGQGAGETQYF. In nucleotides, the CDR3 is TGCGCCAGCACCCTAGGACAGGGGGCCGGGGAGACCCAGTACTTC.

This clonotype was detected a few times. The V and J genes are TRBV28 and TRBJ2-7; 12 bases map to TRBD1. With 6 bases clipped from V and 3 bases from J, the junction kept 3 bases outside the gene matches. This CDR3 is 14 amino acids long. CDR1 and CDR2 (germline): MDHEN, SYDVKM. The CDR3 region has the DNA TGTGCCAGCAGAGGGACAGGGGGCGGCTACGAGCAGTACTTC. This translates into CASRGTGGGYEQYF.

This chain links TRBV6-2 or TRBV6-3 with TRBJ1-2, with D uncertain. Looked up from germline, CDR1 is MNHEY and CDR2 is SVGEGT. The V gene lost 10 bases and the J gene lost 7 bases, with 10 bases spanning the gap. There are 10 residues in the CDR3. The CDR3 DNA follows: TGTGCCACCCCCGGGGTTGGCTACACCTTC. Translation: CATPGVGYTF.

There are a few counts of this clonotype. This chain joins TRBV12-3 or TRBV12-4 and TRBJ2-1, with 11 positions matching TRBD2. Unmatched junction bases numbered 10, after V lost 7 bases and J lost 8 bases. This CDR3 contains 15 residues. CDR3 residues: CASTESPLAGDEQFF. The CDR3 nucleotides read TGTGCCAGCACTGAATCCCCACTAGCGGGGGATGAGCAGTTCTTC.

This sequence joins TRBV29-1 and TRBJ2-6, with D unclear. With 4 bases removed from V and 4 bases from J, the gap between germline ends came to 14 bases. The CDR3 is 15 amino acids. Per germline, CDR1 SQVTM and CDR2 ANQGSEA. The CDR3 is CSVVMVGWGANVLTF. CDR3 bases: TGCAGCGTTGTCATGGTGGGGTGGGGGGCCAACGTCCTGACTTTC.

The gene calls are TRBV5-1 and TRBJ1-1; 7 nucleotides match TRBD1. This CDR3 comprises 18 residues. Germline loops: CDR1 SGHRS, CDR2 YFSETQ. J lost 1 base, V lost 4 bases, and 16 bases had no gene match. The CDR3 bases are TGCGCCAGCAGCCCGAGGGGGCGACAAAAAAGGCGGAACACTGAAGCTTTCTTT. It encodes CASSPRGRQKRRNTEAFF.

This sequence joins TRBV12-3 or TRBV12-4 and TRBJ1-5; D not resolved. Trimming removed 6 bases at V and 2 bases at J, with 14 bases between. This CDR3 spans 15 amino acids. The CDR3 is CASSPSGYGNQPQHF. CDR3 bases: TGTGCCAGCAGCCCCAGTGGTTACGGCAATCAGCCCCAGCATTTT.

This chain uses TRBV14 with TRBJ1-2; D ambiguous. Between the trimmed V and J ends, which lost 1 base and 7 bases, there was a span of 10 bases. The length of the CDR3 is 13 residues. Germline V lookup: CDR1 SGHDN, CDR2 FVKESK. CDR3 sequence reads: CASSQVRAAGYTF. Written as DNA, the CDR3 is TGTGCCAGCAGCCAAGTTCGGGCAGCTGGCTACACCTTC.

This clonotype has just a few counts. The chain uses TRBV12-3 or TRBV12-4 and TRBJ2-7; the D is unclear. V dropped 3 bases and J dropped 2 bases, with 8 bases sitting between them. There are 13 residues in the CDR3. This chain's CDR3 is CASSFAGPYEQYF. In DNA form, the CDR3 reads TGTGCCAGCAGTTTCGCAGGACCCTACGAGCAGTACTTC.

This clonotype showed up just a few times. The rearrangement links TRBV5-5 to TRBJ2-7; 10 bases match TRBD1. The CDR3 is 15 amino acids. The germline gives CDR1 SGHKS, CDR2 YYEKEE (reference sequence). The ends lost 7 bases at V and 3 bases at J; junction bases unmatched: 10. This CDR3 is CASRPRDRGVYEQYF. CDR3 nucleotides: TGTGCCAGCCGCCCGAGGGACAGGGGTGTCTACGAGCAGTACTTC.

This clonotype was recorded many times. V and J are TRBV6-5 and TRBJ2-1; 9 bases fit TRBD1. Germline CDR1 is MNHEY and CDR2 is SVGAGI. This CDR3 contains 17 residues. Trimming removed 4 bases from V and 3 bases from J; junction bases left unmatched: 10. CDR3 protein: CASSSVRETGGYNEQFF. CDR3 coding DNA: TGTGCCAGCAGTTCCGTCAGGGAGACAGGGGGCTACAATGAGCAGTTCTTC.

This clonotype was seen ten or more times. The chain carries TRBV7-2 and TRBJ1-3, with no clear D. Trimming shortened V by 1 base and J by 6 bases, and 10 bases separated the two germline ends. Germline V CDR1 and CDR2: SGHTA, FQGNSA. This CDR3 has 14 residues. The CDR3 DNA is TGTGCCAGCAGCTTAGATCCGGCGACAAACACCATATATTTT. It encodes CASSLDPATNTIYF.

This clonotype was detected a few times. This sequence joins TRBV7-9 and TRBJ2-7; D not resolved. Germline V gene sequence: CDR1 SEHNR, CDR2 FQNEAQ (reference sequence). V dropped 5 bases and J dropped 4 bases, with 9 bases sitting between them. The CDR3 consists of 12 residues. Here the CDR3 DNA reads TGTGCCAGCAGCCCCCGAGATTACGAGCAGTACTTC. This gives the protein CASSPRDYEQYF.

J is TRBJ2-2 and V is TRBV15; D is perhaps TRBD1 (5 bases). The germline V gene encodes CDR1 LNHNV and CDR2 YYDKDF (reference sequence). The CDR3 runs 14 residues. With 3 bases removed from V and 5 bases from J, the gap between germline ends came to 10 bases. The DNA for the CDR3 is TGTGCCACCAGCAGCAGGGTGGGAACCGGGGAGCTGTTTTTT. The encoded protein is CATSSRVGTGELFF.

This sequence joins TRBV10-3 and TRBJ2-7; 8 bases match TRBD2. This CDR3 spans 14 amino acids. V lost 6 bases, J lost 3 bases, and 7 bases stayed unmatched. Germline loops: CDR1 ENHRY, CDR2 SYGVKD. The CDR3 bases are TGTGCCATCAGGGTAAGCGGGGGCAACTACGAGCAGTACTTC. Encoded protein: CAIRVSGGNYEQYF.

The sample holds many counts of this clonotype. The CDR3 nucleotides read TGTGCCAGCAGCCCGGGACAGGGAAAAGAAAAACTGTTTTTT. Translating gives CASSPGQGKEKLFF. V usage is TRBV4-2 and J usage is TRBJ1-4; the match to TRBD1 covers 9 bases. With 4 bases clipped from V and 8 bases from J, the junction kept 5 bases outside the gene matches. This CDR3 spans 14 amino acids. Germline CDR1 reads LGHNA; CDR2 reads YNFKEQ.

This clonotype was seen many times. DNA of the CDR3: TGCAGTGCTATCCTACAGGGGGCCTACGAGCAGTACTTC. Translated, it gives CSAILQGAYEQYF. V usage is TRBV20-1 and J usage is TRBJ2-7, with 8 nucleotides matching TRBD1. CDR3 length: 13 residues. V lost 4 bases, J lost 2 bases, and 4 bases stayed unmatched. Germline-derived CDR1 and CDR2 are DFQATT and SNEGSKA (reference sequence).

This clonotype occurred many times. CDR3 residues: CSVGRGLAGPDTQYF. CDR3 DNA sequence: TGCAGCGTGGGCCGAGGACTAGCGGGACCAGATACGCAGTATTTT. The rearrangement joins TRBV29-1 to TRBJ2-3, with 12 bases lining up with TRBD2. This CDR3 has 15 residues. The junction had 8 bases not matched to a gene; V was cut back by 6 bases and J by 4 bases. Germline lookup yields CDR1 SQVTM and CDR2 ANQGSEA.

This clonotype has at least ten counts. The rearrangement links TRBV6-2 or TRBV6-3 to TRBJ1-5; D gene uncertain. V was trimmed by 2 bases and J by 4 bases, leaving 12 bases between them. The CDR3 loop spans 15 amino acids. Germline lookup yields CDR1 MNHEY and CDR2 SVGEGT. The CDR3 DNA is TGTGCCAGCAGTTACGGGGAGGGTGAGAATCAGCCCCAGCATTTT. It yields the protein CASSYGEGENQPQHF.

V is TRBV12-5 and J is TRBJ2-7, with no clear D. The CDR3 covers 13 residues. Germline values: CDR1 LGHNT, CDR2 FRNRAP. Trimming shortened V by 1 base and J by 4 bases, and 8 bases separated the two germline ends. The CDR3 loop is CASGLGLLYEQYF. Written as DNA, the CDR3 is TGTGCTAGTGGTTTGGGACTTTTATACGAGCAGTACTTC.

CDR3 region: CSASEPGTESYEQYF. CDR3 sequence (DNA): TGCAGTGCTAGTGAACCCGGGACAGAGTCCTACGAGCAGTACTTC. The chain joins TRBV20-1 to TRBJ2-7; 7 bases are shared with TRBD1. CDR3 size: 15 residues. Germline V gene sequence: CDR1 DFQATT, CDR2 SNEGSKA (reference sequence). The junction had 9 bases not matched to a gene; V was cut back by 3 bases and J by 1 base.

J is TRBJ2-1 and V is TRBV20-1; 11 bases are a match to TRBD2. The CDR3 totals 17 residues. V shed 2 bases and J 4 bases; nucleotides not matched to a gene: 10. CDR1 is DFQATT, CDR2 SNEGSKA, per germline (reference sequence). The DNA of the CDR3 is TGCAGTGCTAGAAGGGGCTCTCTAGCGGGGGGATACAATGAGCAGTTCTTC. Translation gives CSARRGSLAGGYNEQFF.